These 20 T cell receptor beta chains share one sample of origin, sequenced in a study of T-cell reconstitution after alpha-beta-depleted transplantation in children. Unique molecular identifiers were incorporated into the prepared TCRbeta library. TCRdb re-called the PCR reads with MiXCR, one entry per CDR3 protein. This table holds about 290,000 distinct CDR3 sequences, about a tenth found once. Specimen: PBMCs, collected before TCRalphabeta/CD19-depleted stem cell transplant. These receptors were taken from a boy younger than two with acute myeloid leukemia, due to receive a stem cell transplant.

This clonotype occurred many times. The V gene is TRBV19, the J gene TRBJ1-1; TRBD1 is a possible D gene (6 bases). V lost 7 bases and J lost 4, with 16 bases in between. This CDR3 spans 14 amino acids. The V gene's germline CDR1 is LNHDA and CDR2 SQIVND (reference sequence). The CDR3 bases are TGTGCCAGTACCAAACAGGGACTTGGCACTGAAGCTTTCTTT. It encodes CASTKQGLGTEAFF. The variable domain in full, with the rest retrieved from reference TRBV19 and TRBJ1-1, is DGGITQSPKYLFRKEGQNVTLSCEQNLNHDAMYWYRQDPGQGLRLIYYSQIVNDFQKGDIAEGYSVSREKKESFPLTVTSAQKNPTAFYLCASTKQGLGTEAFFGQGTRLTVV.

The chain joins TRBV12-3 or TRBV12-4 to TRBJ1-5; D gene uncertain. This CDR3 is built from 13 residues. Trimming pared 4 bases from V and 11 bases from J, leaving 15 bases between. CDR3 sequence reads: CASSYRSGIAQHF. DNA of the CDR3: TGTGCCAGCAGTTATAGGTCCGGCATAGCCCAGCATTTT.

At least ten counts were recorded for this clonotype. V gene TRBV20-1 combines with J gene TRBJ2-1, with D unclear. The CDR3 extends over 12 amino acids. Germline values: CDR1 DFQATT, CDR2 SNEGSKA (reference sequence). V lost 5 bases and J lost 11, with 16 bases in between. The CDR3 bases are TGCAGTGCTGGATCTAGGTCCCCTAAGCAGTTCTTC. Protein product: CSAGSRSPKQFF.

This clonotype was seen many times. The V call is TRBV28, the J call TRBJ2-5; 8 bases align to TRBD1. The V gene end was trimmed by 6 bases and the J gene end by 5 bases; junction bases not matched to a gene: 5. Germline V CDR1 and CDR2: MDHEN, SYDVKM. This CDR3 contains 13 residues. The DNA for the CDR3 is TGTGCCAGCAGACATGACAGGGGCGAGACCCAGTACTTC. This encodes CASRHDRGETQYF.

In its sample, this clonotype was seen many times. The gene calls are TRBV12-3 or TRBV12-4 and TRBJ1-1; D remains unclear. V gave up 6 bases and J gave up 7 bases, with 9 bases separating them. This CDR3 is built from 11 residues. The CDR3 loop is CASSPLGEAFF. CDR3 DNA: TGTGCCAGCAGCCCTCTTGGTGAAGCTTTCTTT.

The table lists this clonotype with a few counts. The CDR3 protein is CAISGDLSGANVLTF. The CDR3 region has the DNA TGTGCCATCAGTGGGGATCTCTCTGGGGCCAACGTCCTGACTTTC. The V gene is TRBV10-3, the J gene TRBJ2-6, with D uncertain. This CDR3 spans 15 amino acids. V was pared by 4 bases and J by 0 bases, with 7 bases between. Germline V gives CDR1 ENHRY, CDR2 SYGVKD.

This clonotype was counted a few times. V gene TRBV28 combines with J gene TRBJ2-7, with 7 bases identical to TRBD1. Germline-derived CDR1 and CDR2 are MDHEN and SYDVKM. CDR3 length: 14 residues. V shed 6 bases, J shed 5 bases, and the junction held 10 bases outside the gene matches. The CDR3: CASRPAGGRHEQYF. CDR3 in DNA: TGTGCCAGCAGGCCGGCAGGGGGTCGACACGAGCAGTACTTC.

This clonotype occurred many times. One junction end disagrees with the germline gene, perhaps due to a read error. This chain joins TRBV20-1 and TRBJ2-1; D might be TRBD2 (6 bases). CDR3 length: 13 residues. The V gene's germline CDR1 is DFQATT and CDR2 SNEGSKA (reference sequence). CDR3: CSASGGNYNEQFF. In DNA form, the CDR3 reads TGCAGTGCTAGTGGCGGGAACTACAATGAACAGTTCTTC.

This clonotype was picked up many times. CDR3 sequence: CSARDRRDSYQPQHF. CDR3 DNA sequence: TGCAGTGCTAGAGATAGAAGGGACAGTTATCAGCCCCAGCATTTT. The gene calls are TRBV20-1 and TRBJ1-5, with 7 bases that match TRBD1. Germline V CDR1 and CDR2: DFQATT, SNEGSKA (reference sequence). The CDR3 has 15 amino acids. V shed 0 bases, J shed 5 bases, and the junction held 7 bases outside the gene matches.

The CDR3 loop is CAISESAIPGTSLYNEQFF. For the CDR3, the DNA is TGTGCCATCAGTGAGTCGGCGATACCCGGGACTAGCTTATACAATGAGCAGTTCTTC. The chain carries TRBV10-3 and TRBJ2-1; 9 positions agree with TRBD2. This CDR3 region has 19 residues. Trimming took 0 bases from V and 4 from J; bases not matched to a gene: 13. CDR1 is ENHRY and CDR2 is SYGVKD in the germline V gene.

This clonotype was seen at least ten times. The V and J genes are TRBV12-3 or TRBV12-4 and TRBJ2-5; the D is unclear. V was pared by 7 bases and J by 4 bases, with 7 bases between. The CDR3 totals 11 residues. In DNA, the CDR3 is TGTGCCAGCACCCAGAGAGAGACCCAGTACTTC. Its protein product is CASTQRETQYF.

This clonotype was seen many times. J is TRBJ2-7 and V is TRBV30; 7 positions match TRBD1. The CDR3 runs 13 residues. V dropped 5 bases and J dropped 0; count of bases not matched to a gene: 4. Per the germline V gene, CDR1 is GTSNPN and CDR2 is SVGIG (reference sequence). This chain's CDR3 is CAWRTGVSYEQYF. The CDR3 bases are TGTGCCTGGCGTACAGGGGTCTCCTACGAGCAGTACTTC.

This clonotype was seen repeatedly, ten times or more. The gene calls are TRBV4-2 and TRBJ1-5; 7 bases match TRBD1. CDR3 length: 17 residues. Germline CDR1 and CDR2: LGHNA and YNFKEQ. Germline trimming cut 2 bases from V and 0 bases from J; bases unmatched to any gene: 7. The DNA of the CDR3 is TGTGCCAGCAGCCAACGATTGGGACAGTATAGCAATCAGCCCCAGCATTTT. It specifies CASSQRLGQYSNQPQHF.

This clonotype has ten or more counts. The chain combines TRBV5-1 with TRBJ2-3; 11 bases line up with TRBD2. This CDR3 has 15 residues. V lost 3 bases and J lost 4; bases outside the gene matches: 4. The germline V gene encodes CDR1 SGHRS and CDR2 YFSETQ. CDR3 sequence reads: CASSSISGRADTQYF. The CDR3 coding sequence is TGCGCCAGCAGCTCGATTAGCGGGAGGGCAGATACGCAGTATTTT.

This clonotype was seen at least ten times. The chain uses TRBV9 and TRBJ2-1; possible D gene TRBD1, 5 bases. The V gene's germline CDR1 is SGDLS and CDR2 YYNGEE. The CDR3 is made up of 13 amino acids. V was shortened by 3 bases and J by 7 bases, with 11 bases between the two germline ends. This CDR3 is CASSGMGQNEQFF. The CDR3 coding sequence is TGTGCCAGCAGCGGAATGGGGCAGAATGAGCAGTTCTTC.

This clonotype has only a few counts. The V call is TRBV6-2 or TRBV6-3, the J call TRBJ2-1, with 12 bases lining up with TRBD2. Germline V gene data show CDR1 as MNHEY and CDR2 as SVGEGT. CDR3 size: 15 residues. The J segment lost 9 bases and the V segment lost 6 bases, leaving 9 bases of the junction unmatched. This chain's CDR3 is CASRASGGAGGEQFF. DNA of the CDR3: TGTGCCAGCAGAGCTAGCGGGGGGGCCGGCGGTGAGCAGTTCTTC.

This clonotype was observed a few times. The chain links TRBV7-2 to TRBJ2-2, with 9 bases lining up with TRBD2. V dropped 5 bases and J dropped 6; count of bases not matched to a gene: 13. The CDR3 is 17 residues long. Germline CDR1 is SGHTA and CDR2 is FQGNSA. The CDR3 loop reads CASSPAGTSLLSGELFF. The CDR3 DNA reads TGTGCCAGCAGCCCCGCCGGGACTAGCCTACTGTCCGGGGAGCTGTTTTTT.

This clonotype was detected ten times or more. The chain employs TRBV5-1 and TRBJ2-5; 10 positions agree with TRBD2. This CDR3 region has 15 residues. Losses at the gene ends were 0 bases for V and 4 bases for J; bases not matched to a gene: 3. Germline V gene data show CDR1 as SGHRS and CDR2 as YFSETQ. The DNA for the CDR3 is TGCGCCAGCAGCTTGGCTTTAGCGGGAGGAGAGACCCAGTACTTC. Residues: CASSLALAGGETQYF.

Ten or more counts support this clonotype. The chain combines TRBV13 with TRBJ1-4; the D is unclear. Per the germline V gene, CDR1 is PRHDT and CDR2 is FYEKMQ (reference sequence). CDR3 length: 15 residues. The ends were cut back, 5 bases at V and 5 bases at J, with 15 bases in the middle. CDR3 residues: CASSAEGEENEKLFF. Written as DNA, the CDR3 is TGTGCCAGCAGCGCCGAGGGAGAGGAGAATGAAAAACTGTTTTTT.

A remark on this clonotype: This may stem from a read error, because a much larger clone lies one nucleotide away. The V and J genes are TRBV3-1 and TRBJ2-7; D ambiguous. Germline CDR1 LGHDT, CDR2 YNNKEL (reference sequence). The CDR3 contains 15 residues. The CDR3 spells CASTQDQLGTYEQYF. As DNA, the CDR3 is TGTGCCAGCACCCAAGATCAACTTGGGACCTACGAGCAGTACTTC.